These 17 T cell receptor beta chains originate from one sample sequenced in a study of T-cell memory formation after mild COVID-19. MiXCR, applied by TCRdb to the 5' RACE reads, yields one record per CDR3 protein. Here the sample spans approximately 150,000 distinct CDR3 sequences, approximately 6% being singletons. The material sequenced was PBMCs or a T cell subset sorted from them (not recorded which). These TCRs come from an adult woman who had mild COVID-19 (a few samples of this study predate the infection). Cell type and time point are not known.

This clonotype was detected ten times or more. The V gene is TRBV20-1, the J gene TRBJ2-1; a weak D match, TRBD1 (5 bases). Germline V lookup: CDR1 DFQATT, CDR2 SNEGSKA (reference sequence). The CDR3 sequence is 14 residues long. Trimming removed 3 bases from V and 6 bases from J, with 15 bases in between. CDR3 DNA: TGCAGTGCTAGGGGGCTTGGATCCCCCAATGAGCAGTTCTTC. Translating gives CSARGLGSPNEQFF.

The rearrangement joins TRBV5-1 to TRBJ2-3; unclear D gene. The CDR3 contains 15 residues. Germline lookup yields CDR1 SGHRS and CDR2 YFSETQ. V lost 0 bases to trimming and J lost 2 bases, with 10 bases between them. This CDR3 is CASSLDWIPTDTQYF. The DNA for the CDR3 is TGCGCCAGCAGCTTGGACTGGATTCCCACAGATACGCAGTATTTT.

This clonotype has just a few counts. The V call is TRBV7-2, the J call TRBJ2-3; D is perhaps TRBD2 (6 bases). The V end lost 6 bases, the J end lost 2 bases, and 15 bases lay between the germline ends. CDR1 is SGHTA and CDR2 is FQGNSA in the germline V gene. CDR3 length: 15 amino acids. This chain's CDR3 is CASSVSGTPTDTQYF. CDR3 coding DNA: TGTGCCAGCAGTGTATCAGGGACTCCCACAGATACGCAGTATTTT.

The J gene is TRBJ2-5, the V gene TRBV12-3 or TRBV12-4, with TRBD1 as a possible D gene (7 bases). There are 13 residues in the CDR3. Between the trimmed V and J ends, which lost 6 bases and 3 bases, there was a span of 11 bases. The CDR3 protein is CASRPRGEETQYF. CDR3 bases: TGTGCCAGCAGGCCCAGGGGGGAAGAGACCCAGTACTTC.

CDR3: CASRLGVGTGELFF. The CDR3 DNA reads as TGTGCCAGCCGTCTCGGGGTAGGGACCGGGGAGCTGTTTTTT. The V and J genes are TRBV5-6 and TRBJ2-2; D might be TRBD2 (5 bases). The CDR3 is 14 residues long. Germline assignment: CDR1 SGHDT and CDR2 YYEEEE. Deletions cut 7 bases from V and 5 bases from J, with 15 bases between.

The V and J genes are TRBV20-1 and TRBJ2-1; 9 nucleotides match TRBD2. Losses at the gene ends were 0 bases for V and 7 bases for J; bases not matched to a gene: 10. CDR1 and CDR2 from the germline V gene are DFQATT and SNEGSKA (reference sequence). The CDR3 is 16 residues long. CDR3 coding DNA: TGCAGTGCTAGAGACACGCTAGCGGGGTGGGGGAATGAGCAGTTCTTC. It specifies CSARDTLAGWGNEQFF.

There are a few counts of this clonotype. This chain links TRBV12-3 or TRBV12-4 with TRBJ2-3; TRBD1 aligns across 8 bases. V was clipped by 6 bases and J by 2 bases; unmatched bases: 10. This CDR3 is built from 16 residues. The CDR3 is CASSRAGGWSTDTQYF. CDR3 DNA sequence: TGTGCCAGCAGCAGGGCAGGGGGCTGGTCCACAGATACGCAGTATTTT.

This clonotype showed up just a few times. CDR3 amino acids: CASSRRTGSSTDTQYF. The CDR3 DNA reads TGTGCCAGCAGCCGCCGGACAGGATCTAGCACAGATACGCAGTATTTT. The chain employs TRBV11-3 and TRBJ2-3, with 7 nucleotides matching TRBD1. The CDR3 extends over 16 amino acids. Germline values: CDR1 SGHNT, CDR2 YENEEA. Trimming at V came to 5 bases and at J to 0 bases, leaving 8 bases not matched to a gene.

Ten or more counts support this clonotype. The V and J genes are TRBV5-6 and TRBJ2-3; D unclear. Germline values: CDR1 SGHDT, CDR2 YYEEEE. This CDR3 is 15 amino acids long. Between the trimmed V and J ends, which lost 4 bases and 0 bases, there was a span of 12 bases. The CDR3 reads CASSRIGFSTDTQYF. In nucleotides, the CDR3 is TGTGCCAGCAGCCGTATAGGTTTTAGCACAGATACGCAGTATTTT.

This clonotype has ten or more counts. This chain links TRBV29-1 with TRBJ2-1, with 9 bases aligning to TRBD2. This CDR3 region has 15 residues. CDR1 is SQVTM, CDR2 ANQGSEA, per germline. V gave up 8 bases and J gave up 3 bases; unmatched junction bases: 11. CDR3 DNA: TGCAGCCACCGGCTGGCGGGAGGGCTCTACAATGAGCAGTTCTTC. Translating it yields CSHRLAGGLYNEQFF.

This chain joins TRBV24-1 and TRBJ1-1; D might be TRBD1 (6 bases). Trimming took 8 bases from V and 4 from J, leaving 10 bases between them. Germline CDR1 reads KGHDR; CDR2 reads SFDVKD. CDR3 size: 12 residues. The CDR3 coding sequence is TGTGCCACCAAGGGGGATGGCACTGAAGCTTTCTTT. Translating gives CATKGDGTEAFF.

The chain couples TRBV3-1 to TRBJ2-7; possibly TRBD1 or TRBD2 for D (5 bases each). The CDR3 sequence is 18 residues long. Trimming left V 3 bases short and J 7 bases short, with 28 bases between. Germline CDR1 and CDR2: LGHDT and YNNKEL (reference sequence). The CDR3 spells CASSHTGTHIIPGREQYF. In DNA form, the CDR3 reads TGTGCCAGCAGCCACACCGGGACCCATATCATCCCCGGTCGGGAGCAGTACTTC.

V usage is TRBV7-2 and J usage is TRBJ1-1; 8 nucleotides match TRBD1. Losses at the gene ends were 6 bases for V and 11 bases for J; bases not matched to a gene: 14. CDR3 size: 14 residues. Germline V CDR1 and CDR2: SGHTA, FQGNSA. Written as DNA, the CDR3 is TGTGCCAGCAGTTCCACAGGGGGTAGGCTTGACGCTTTCTTT. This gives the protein CASSSTGGRLDAFF.

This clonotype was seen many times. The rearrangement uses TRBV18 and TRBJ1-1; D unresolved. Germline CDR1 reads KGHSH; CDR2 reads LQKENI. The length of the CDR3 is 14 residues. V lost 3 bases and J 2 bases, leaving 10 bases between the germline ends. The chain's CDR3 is CASSPYAPNTEAFF. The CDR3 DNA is TGTGCCAGCTCACCTTATGCACCTAACACTGAAGCTTTCTTT.

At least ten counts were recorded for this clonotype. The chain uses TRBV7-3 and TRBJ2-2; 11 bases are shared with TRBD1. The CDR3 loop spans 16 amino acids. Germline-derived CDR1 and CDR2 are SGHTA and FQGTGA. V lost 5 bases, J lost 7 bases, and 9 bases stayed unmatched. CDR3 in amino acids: CASSRGQGASLGELFF. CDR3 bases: TGTGCCAGCAGCAGAGGACAGGGGGCCTCCCTCGGGGAGCTGTTTTTT.

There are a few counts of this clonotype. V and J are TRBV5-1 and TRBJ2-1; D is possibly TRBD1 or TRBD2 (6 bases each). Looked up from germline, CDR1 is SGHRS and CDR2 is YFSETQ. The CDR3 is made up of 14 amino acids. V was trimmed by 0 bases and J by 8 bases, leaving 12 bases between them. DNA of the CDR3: TGCGCCAGCAGCTTGGCAGGGGACTGGGATGAGCAGTTCTTC. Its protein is CASSLAGDWDEQFF.

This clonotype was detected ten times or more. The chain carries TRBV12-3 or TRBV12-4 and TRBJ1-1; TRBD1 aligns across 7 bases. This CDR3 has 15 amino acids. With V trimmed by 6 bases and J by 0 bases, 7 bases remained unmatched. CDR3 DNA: TGTGCCAGCAGACCGGGACAGAACCTGAACACTGAAGCTTTCTTT. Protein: CASRPGQNLNTEAFF.